Listed below are T cell receptor beta chains from one sample, sequenced in a study of shared clonotypes between healthy human individuals. Produced via immunoSEQ multiplex PCR; TCRdb's table is partial and in-frame only. This sample has fewer than 600,000 clones, with roughly 72% found just once. The sequenced material came from PBMCs. The receptors were gathered from a woman aged 40 to 55 in good health. Some clones in this sample may be carry-over from other donors' samples. The CDR3 runs from the conserved cysteine through the conserved F or W. Each record gives: CDR3 protein, CDR3 DNA, clone size, V gene, CDR3 length, J gene, D gene. A D gene is named only where the DNA matches it firmly. Where a row states a size, it is once, few, many or the class of an expanded clone; other rows omit it.

CASSYIAGVGEQFF TGTGCCAGCAGCTACATAGCGGGAGTAGGTGAGCAGTTCTTC . TRBV7-6 14 TRBJ2-1 TRBD2
CASSPLSSGSPTDTQYF TGTGCCAGCTCACCACTGTCTAGCGGGAGCCCCACAGATACGCAGTATTTT . TRBV18 17 TRBJ2-3 TRBD2
CASSESGLAGGETQYF TGCGCCAGCAGTGAGTCGGGGCTAGCGGGAGGAGAGACCCAGTACTTC . TRBV10-2 16 TRBJ2-5 TRBD2
CASSLGGLAGVGYNEQFF TGTGCCAGCAGCTTAGGGGGACTAGCGGGAGTTGGCTACAATGAGCAGTTCTTC once TRBV7-9 18 TRBJ2-1 TRBD2
CASSVDALPSGANVLTF TGTGCCAGCAGCGTGGACGCCCTTCCCTCTGGGGCCAACGTCCTGACTTTC . TRBV5-4 17 TRBJ2-6 .
CASSQEPKAPNEQFF TGCGCCAGCAGCCAAGAACCCAAAGCCCCCAATGAGCAGTTCTTC many TRBV4-3 15 TRBJ2-1 .
CAKPGTGKNTIYF TGTGCCAAGCCCGGGACAGGGAAAAACACCATATATTTT few TRBV6-4 13 TRBJ1-3 TRBD1
CASSHPLTGETAF TGTGCCAGCAGTCACCCCTTGACAGGAGAGACCGCCTTC few TRBV6-5 13 TRBJ2-7 .
CASSLAPQSSYNEQFF TGCGCCAGCAGCTTGGCCCCACAGAGCTCCTACAATGAGCAGTTCTTC . TRBV5-1 16 TRBJ2-1 .
CASSFGGNRGETQYF TGCGCCAGCAGCTTTGGCGGGAACAGGGGGGAGACCCAGTACTTC . TRBV5-1 15 TRBJ2-5 TRBD1
CASSIGGDSYEQYF TGTGCCAGTAGTATAGGAGGAGACTCCTACGAGCAGTACTTC few TRBV19 14 TRBJ2-7 .
CASSFGVAGGRNEQFF TGTGCCAGCAGTTTCGGAGTAGCGGGAGGGAGAAATGAGCAGTTCTTC . TRBV6-5 16 TRBJ2-1 TRBD2
CAWTSGARDTQYF TGTGCCTGGACTAGCGGGGCTAGAGATACGCAGTATTTT . TRBV30 13 TRBJ2-3 TRBD2
CASSHPGLAGADTQYF TGTGCCAGCAGTCACCCGGGACTAGCGGGGGCAGATACGCAGTATTTT . TRBV6-6 16 TRBJ2-3 TRBD2
CASSVEVTDTYYNEQFF TGTGCCAGCAGCGTAGAAGTCACGGACACCTACTACAATGAGCAGTTCTTC few TRBV9 17 TRBJ2-1 .
CASSPRGGLETQYF TGTGCCAGCAGCCCCAGGGGGGGGTTAGAGACCCAGTACTTC few TRBV7-3 14 TRBJ2-5 .
CASSLGGGTYNEQFF TGCGCCAGCAGCTTGGGAGGGGGGACGTACAATGAGCAGTTCTTC . TRBV5-1 15 TRBJ2-1 .
CASSADREYTGELFF TGCGCCAGCAGCGCGGACAGGGAATACACCGGGGAGCTGTTTTTT . TRBV5-1 15 TRBJ2-2 TRBD1